The sequence of this T cell receptor (beta chain) was determined in a study of OX40 agonist ivuxolimab in advanced cancers. The wider study: People who had prior anti-PD-1, anti-PD-L1 or anti-CTLA-4 therapy could take part, and around 40% had some. Study findings and constraints: In the 0.1 to 3.0 mg/kg range, CD4+ and CD8+ blood T cells had expanded clonally by week 6.

This CDR3 has 14 amino acids. V lost 5 bases and J lost 4; bases outside the gene matches: 8. Germline lookup yields CDR1 LNHDA and CDR2 SQIVND (reference sequence). Worth noting for this clone: Its antigen is unidentified.

This table comes from immunoSEQ multiplex PCR, and its TCRdb copy is limited to in-frame clones, with some not included. The table shows 45,000 to 60,000 clones, with about 91% occurring only once. The material was CD4+ or CD8+ T cells sorted from blood, obtained in a trial of the OX40 agonist ivuxolimab. The receptor comes from an adult with an advanced solid tumor such as melanoma, head and neck, liver or kidney cancer. The chain is built from TRBV19 and TRBJ2-7; 7 bases agree with TRBD1. The CDR3 sequence is CASSPQGMGYEQYF. In DNA form, the CDR3 reads TGTGCCAGTAGTCCACAGGGGATGGGGTACGAGCAGTACTTC. The full variable domain, rest sourced from reference TRBV19 and TRBJ2-7, is DGGITQSPKYLFRKEGQNVTLSCEQNLNHDAMYWYRQDPGQGLRLIYYSQIVNDFQKGDIAEGYSVSREKKESFPLTVTSAQKNPTAFYLCASSPQGMGYEQYFGPGTRLTVT.